A selection of T cell receptor beta chains follows, all from one sample in a study of beta chain features in type 1 diabetes. The assay was immunoSEQ multiplex PCR, and TCRdb's table has in-frame clones only and misses some. The table lists about 470,000 clones, approximately 30% of them singletons. The sequenced sample was naive CD4+ T cells from blood. The receptors were gathered from a man between 18 and 29 years old in good health. The conserved cysteine and the conserved F or W are not part of the CDR3 here.

V | length | CDR3
TRBV21-1 | 11 | ASSGQGRETQY
TRBV4-3 | 11 | ASSQDRGQTQY
TRBV7-9 | 11 | ASTTGLVYEQY
TRBV6-1 | 11 | ASSEGPRGEQY
TRBV29-1 | 10 | SVEQGYYGYT
TRBV5-4 | 14 | ASSPGLGPSTDTQY
TRBV10-3 | 10 | AIRGDPYEQY
TRBV5-1 | 13 | ASSLGALSTGELF
TRBV4-1 | 14 | ASSQDGTRKSEKLF
TRBV18 | 12 | ASSPSGGEYEQY
TRBV11-2 | 14 | ASSSPGRSGNNEQF
TRBV30 | 11 | AWSLRSYNEQF
TRBV9 | 11 | ASSSRDSSEQF
TRBV14 | 11 | ASTFHPDNEQF
TRBV15 | 11 | ATSSWTTYGYT
TRBV4-3 | 12 | ASSQDIRVETQY
TRBV27 | 11 | ASSFRDSYGYT
TRBV30 | 11 | AWSAGDTGELF
TRBV29-1 | 10 | SVALAGNEQF
TRBV7-2 | 14 | ASSLGLATLYNEQF
TRBV30 | 11 | AWTAGGYTEAF
TRBV7-2 | 13 | ASSLVSGSRNEQF
TRBV30 | 13 | AWLPRGHPNTEAF
TRBV30 | 13 | AWSVGTSGMDTQY
TRBV9 | 13 | ASSVRPGGGNTIY
TRBV19 | 9 | ASTSRDTQY
TRBV29-1 | 12 | SVRQGSSTDTQY
TRBV28 | 13 | ASRFRISGANVLT
TRBV30 | 9 | ACGPLAEQY
TRBV7-9 | 14 | ASSPGVAGGPNEQF
TRBV7-8 | 13 | ASSLRRETYNEQF
TRBV29-1 | 15 | SVALGTGVSGANVLT
TRBV29-1 | 12 | SVDAGASGNTIY
TRBV23-1 | 10 | ASSQSTDGYT
TRBV29-1 | 11 | SVRASGRREQY
TRBV4-3 | 11 | ASSQYSYYEQY
TRBV29-1 | 14 | STHEASGSSYNEQF
TRBV15 | 14 | ATSRRTGGTQETQY
TRBV20-1 | 9 | SARDLWGQH
TRBV9 | 11 | ASSVTSGYEQF
TRBV29-1 | 12 | SVGNPLSGNTIY
TRBV29-1 | 15 | SVQHRSGDSGANVLT
TRBV29-1 | 13 | SVEPRPTSTDTQY
TRBV7-7 | 11 | ASSIDRGDTQY
TRBV19 | 12 | ASSIEGPPYEQY
TRBV4-2 | 13 | ASSRRVGSTDTQY
TRBV30 | 13 | AWRRSALAKNIQY
TRBV30 | 13 | AWSQKGLGGETQY
TRBV30 | 13 | AWSVRISSTDTQY
TRBV30 | 13 | AWSADLQDLTEAF
TRBV2 | 12 | ASSAGRLNTEAF
TRBV5-6 | 12 | ASSSSRGQETQY
TRBV28 | 11 | ASLRQGAYEQY
TRBV30 | 12 | AWSLDSSNQPQH